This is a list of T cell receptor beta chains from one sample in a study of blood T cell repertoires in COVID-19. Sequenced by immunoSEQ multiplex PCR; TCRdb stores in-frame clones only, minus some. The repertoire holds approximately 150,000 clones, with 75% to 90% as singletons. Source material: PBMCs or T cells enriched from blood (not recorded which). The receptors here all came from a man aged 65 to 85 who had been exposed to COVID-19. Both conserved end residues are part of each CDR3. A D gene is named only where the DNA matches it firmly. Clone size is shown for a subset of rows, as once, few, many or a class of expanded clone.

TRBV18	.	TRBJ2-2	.	CASSSVHTGELFF	TGTGCCAGCTCATCGGTCCACACCGGGGAGCTGTTTTTT
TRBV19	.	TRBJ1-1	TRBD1	CASRGKGANTEAFF	TGTGCCAGTCGGGGTAAGGGGGCGAACACTGAAGCTTTCTTT
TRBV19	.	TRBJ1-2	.	CASSTPAGRGYTF	TGTGCCAGTAGTACCCCCGCAGGGAGGGGCTACACCTTC
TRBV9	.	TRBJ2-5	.	CASSVTSGPPETQYF	TGTGCCAGCAGCGTAACAAGCGGGCCCCCGGAGACCCAGTACTTC
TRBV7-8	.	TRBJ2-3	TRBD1	CASSDRDGRSTQYF	TGTGCCAGCAGTGACAGGGACGGTCGCAGTACGCAGTATTTT
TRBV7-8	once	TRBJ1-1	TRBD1	CASSFTGTGGLGTEAFF	TGTGCCAGCAGCTTCACCGGGACAGGGGGCTTAGGCACTGAAGCTTTCTTT
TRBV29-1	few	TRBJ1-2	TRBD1	CSVKTTGTGGPGYTF	TGCAGCGTTAAAACGACCGGGACAGGGGGCCCTGGCTACACCTTC
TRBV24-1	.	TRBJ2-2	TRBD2	CATSDLVAGGHGELFF	TGTGCCACCAGTGATTTAGTAGCGGGAGGTCACGGGGAGCTGTTTTTT
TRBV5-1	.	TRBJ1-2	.	CASSPTGENYGYTF	TGCGCCAGCAGCCCCACCGGGGAAAACTATGGCTACACCTTC
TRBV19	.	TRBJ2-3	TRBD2	CASRLGGGTDTQYF	TGTGCCAGTCGTTTGGGAGGGGGCACAGATACGCAGTATTTT
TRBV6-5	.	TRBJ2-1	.	CASKLRIYNEQFF	TGTGCCAGCAAGCTCAGGATCTACAATGAGCAGTTCTTC
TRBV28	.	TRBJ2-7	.	CASSSGSSYEQYF	TGTGCCAGCAGTAGCGGTAGCTCCTACGAGCAGTACTTC
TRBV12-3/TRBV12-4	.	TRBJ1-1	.	CASSPEANTEAFF	TGTGCCAGCAGCCCTGAAGCGAACACTGAAGCTTTCTTT
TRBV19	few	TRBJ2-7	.	CASRKTGTYEQYF	TGTGCCAGTAGGAAGACAGGAACCTACGAGCAGTACTTC
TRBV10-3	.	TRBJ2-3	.	CAIRDQGTDTQYF	TGTGCCATCCGGGATCAGGGCACAGATACGCAGTATTTT
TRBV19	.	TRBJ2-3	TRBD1	CASSRPGQVQADTQYF	TGTGCCAGTAGTAGACCGGGACAGGTGCAGGCAGATACGCAGTATTTT
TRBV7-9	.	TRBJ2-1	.	CASRPYGSGANEQFF	TGTGCCAGCAGACCCTACGGGAGTGGCGCGAATGAGCAGTTCTTC
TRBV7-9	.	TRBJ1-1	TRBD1	CASSSGQVLAEAFF	TGTGCCAGCAGCTCCGGACAGGTCTTAGCTGAAGCTTTCTTT
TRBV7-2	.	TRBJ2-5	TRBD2	CASSPSGEETQYF	TGTGCCAGCAGCCCTAGCGGGGAAGAGACCCAGTACTTC
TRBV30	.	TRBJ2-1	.	CASPRGSSYNEQFF	TGTGCCTCCCCGAGGGGGAGCTCCTACAATGAGCAGTTCTTC
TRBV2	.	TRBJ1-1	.	CASSAGEGNTEAFF	TGTGCCAGCAGTGCCGGGGAGGGGAACACTGAAGCTTTCTTT
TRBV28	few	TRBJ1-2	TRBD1	CASRIGTATNYGYTF	TGTGCCAGCAGGATAGGGACAGCTACTAACTATGGCTACACCTTC
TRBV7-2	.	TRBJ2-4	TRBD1	CASSSLDRVAKNIQYF	TGTGCCAGCAGCTCTTTGGACAGGGTCGCCAAAAACATTCAGTACTTC
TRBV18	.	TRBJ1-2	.	CASSPQGNYGYTF	TGTGCCAGCTCCCCCCAGGGGAACTATGGCTACACCTTC
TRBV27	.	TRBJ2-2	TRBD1	CASSLRPRTGSNTGELFF	TGTGCCAGCAGCTTAAGACCCCGGACAGGGTCTAACACCGGGGAGCTGTTTTTT
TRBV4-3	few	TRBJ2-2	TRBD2	CASSKEAPTSANTGELFF	TGCGCCAGCAGCAAAGAAGCCCCTACTAGCGCAAACACCGGGGAGCTGTTTTTT
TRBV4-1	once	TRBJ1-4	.	CASSQKGATNEKLFF	TGCGCCAGCAGCCAAAAGGGGGCAACTAATGAAAAACTGTTTTTT
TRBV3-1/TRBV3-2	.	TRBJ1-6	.	CASSHSGASRDSPLHF	TGTGCCAGCAGCCACTCAGGGGCGTCTAGAGATTCACCCCTCCACTTT
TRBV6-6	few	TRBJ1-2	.	CATKLAVDYGYTF	TGTGCCACCAAGTTAGCCGTGGACTATGGCTACACCTTC
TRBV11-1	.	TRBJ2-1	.	CASSRGTDNEQFF	TGTGCCAGCAGCCGCGGGACAGACAATGAGCAGTTCTTC
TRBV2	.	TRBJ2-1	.	CASRETPAAEQFF	TGTGCCAGCAGGGAAACACCTGCTGCAGAGCAGTTCTTC
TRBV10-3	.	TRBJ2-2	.	CAISEKGPPTGELFF	TGTGCCATCAGTGAGAAGGGGCCCCCAACCGGGGAGCTGTTTTTT
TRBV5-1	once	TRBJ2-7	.	CASSSHDDSLVEQYF	TGCGCCAGCAGCTCACACGACGACAGCCTGGTCGAGCAGTACTTC
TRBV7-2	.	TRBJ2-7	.	CASRFLGGPSYEQYF	TGTGCCAGCAGGTTCCTCGGAGGCCCCTCCTACGAGCAGTACTTC
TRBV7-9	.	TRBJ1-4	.	CASSHPGQHHEKLFF	TGTGCCAGCAGTCACCCGGGACAACACCATGAAAAACTGTTTTTT
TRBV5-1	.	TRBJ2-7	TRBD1	CASSPSTGTYEQYF	TGCGCCAGCAGCCCGTCGACAGGGACCTACGAGCAGTACTTC
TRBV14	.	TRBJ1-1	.	CASRHIMNTEAFF	TGTGCCAGCAGGCACATCATGAACACTGAAGCTTTCTTT
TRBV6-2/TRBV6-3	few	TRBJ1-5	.	CASSLSNQPQHF	TGTGCCAGCAGTCTAAGCAATCAGCCCCAGCATTTT
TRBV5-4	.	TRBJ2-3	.	CASSLAGQEYF	TGTGCCAGCAGCTTGGCCGGTCAAGAGTATTTT
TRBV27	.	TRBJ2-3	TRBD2	CASSLGGNTDTQYF	TGTGCCAGCAGTTTGGGGGGGAACACAGATACGCAGTATTTT
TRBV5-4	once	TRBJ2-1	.	CASSLGAERYNEQFF	TGTGCCAGCAGCTTAGGGGCAGAGAGGTACAATGAGCAGTTCTTC
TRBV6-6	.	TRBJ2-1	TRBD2	CASSYSGTSGNEQFF	TGTGCCAGCAGTTACTCCGGGACTAGCGGGAATGAGCAGTTCTTC
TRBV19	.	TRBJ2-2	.	CASSGLGNTGELFF	TGTGCCAGTAGTGGCCTGGGCAACACCGGGGAGCTGTTTTTT
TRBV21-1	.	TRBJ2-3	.	CASSVISSGRATDTQYF	TGTGCCAGCAGCGTTATTTCTAGCGGGAGGGCCACAGATACGCAGTATTTT
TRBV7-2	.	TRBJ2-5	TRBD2	CASSLRRERIETQYF	TGTGCCAGCAGCTTACGGCGGGAGAGAATAGAGACCCAGTACTTC
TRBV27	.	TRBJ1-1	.	CASSFDRMNTEAFF	TGTGCCAGCAGTTTCGACAGGATGAACACTGAAGCTTTCTTT
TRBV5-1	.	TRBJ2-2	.	CASSLETRANTGELFF	TGCGCCAGCAGCTTGGAGACTAGGGCGAACACCGGGGAGCTGTTTTTT
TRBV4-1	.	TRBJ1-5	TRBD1	CASSFDRVNQPQHF	TGCGCCAGCAGCTTCGACAGGGTCAATCAGCCCCAGCATTTT